This TCR beta chain originates from a study of blood T cells in healthy people across ages. A second PCR, run for roughly 7 to 11 cycles, used a sample-barcoded 5' primer plus a J-beta primer mix. TCRdb reprocessed the 5' RACE reads via MiXCR and lists one record per CDR3 protein. The sample shows roughly 1,300,000 distinct CDR3 sequences, roughly 59% of them seen only once. In this sample, this clonotype turned up a few times. Germline CDR1 is LNHNV and CDR2 is YYDKDF (reference sequence). The CDR3 loop spans 15 amino acids. The J segment lost 3 bases and the V segment lost 0 bases, leaving 5 bases of the junction unmatched.

The TCR was taken from a man aged 18-30 years in good health. J is TRBJ2-7 and V is TRBV15, with 7 bases matching TRBD2. The sequencing sample was made of blood. The CDR3 nucleotides read TGTGCCACCAGCAGAGACGGCAGCGGGATCTACGAGCAGTACTTC. Translation gives CATSRDGSGIYEQYF.